What follows are 24 T cell receptor beta chains derived from one specimen sequenced in a study of cytomegalovirus exposure and HLA in healthy donors. A multiplex PCR was run with 60 Vbeta primers and 13 Jbeta primers. Data came from immunoSEQ multiplex PCR; TCRdb stores just in-frame clones and leaves some out. The sample lists about 140,000 clones, 70% to 80% occurring once. Sequences were obtained from PBMCs. Receptor source: a man aged 25-45 years in good health and CMV-seronegative.

The sample holds a few counts of this clone. CDR3 DNA: TGCGCCAGCAGCTTAGCCGGGACAGGTACAACTTTCTTT. Amino acid sequence: CASSLAGTGTTFF. The V and J genes are TRBV5-1 and TRBJ1-1, with 8 bases fitting TRBD1. The V gene end was trimmed by 2 bases and the J gene end by 12 bases; junction bases not matched to a gene: 9. This CDR3 has 13 residues. Germline CDR1 is SGHRS and CDR2 is YFSETQ. Drawing the rest from reference TRBV5-1 and TRBJ1-1, the complete variable domain is KAGVTQTPRYLIKTRGQQVTLSCSPISGHRSVSWYQQTPGQGLQFLFEYFSETQRNKGNFPGRFSGRQFSNSRSEMNVSTLELGDSALYLCASSLAGTGTTFFGQGTRLTVV.

The genes are TRBV29-1 and TRBJ2-7; 7 bases align to TRBD1. Germline trimming cut 4 bases from V and 3 bases from J; bases unmatched to any gene: 6. CDR3 length equals 13 residues. The germline gives CDR1 SQVTM, CDR2 ANQGSEA. CDR3 nucleotide sequence: TGCAGCGTTGTCGGCCAGGGGGACTACGAGCAGTACTTC. Protein product: CSVVGQGDYEQYF.

The CDR3 protein is CASSVTGLTGELFF. CDR3 nucleotide sequence: TGTGCCAGCAGCGTCACAGGGTTAACCGGGGAGCTGTTTTTT. The chain has TRBV7-6 and TRBJ2-2; tentative D call: TRBD1 (6 bases). The CDR3 has 14 residues. V lost 5 bases to trimming and J lost 5 bases, with 12 bases between them. The germline V gene encodes CDR1 SGHVS and CDR2 FNYEAQ. Full variable domain (rest looked up from reference TRBV7-6 and TRBJ2-2): GAGVSQSPRYKVTKRGQDVALRCDPISGHVSLYWYRQALGQGPEFLTYFNYEAQQDKSGLPNDRFSAERPEGSISTLTIQRTEQRDSAMYRCASSVTGLTGELFFGEGSRLTVL.

The sample holds a few counts of this clone. The chain joins TRBV27 to TRBJ2-5; a possible D gene is TRBD1 (6 bases). The tail of the sequence fits TRBJ2-7 better, so the J call may be wrong. Germline V gene sequence: CDR1 MNHEY, CDR2 SMNVEV (reference sequence). This CDR3 region has 15 residues. CDR3 in DNA: TGTGCCAGCAGTTTATTCACAGGGAAGTCCGACGAGCAGTACTTC. The encoded protein is CASSLFTGKSDEQYF.

This sequence joins TRBV6-5 and TRBJ1-3; D unclear. V lost 4 bases to trimming and J lost 0 bases, with 7 bases between them. This CDR3 comprises 14 residues. The germline CDR1 and CDR2 sequences are MNHEY and SVGAGI. CDR3 sequence reads: CASSFEVSGNTIYF. The CDR3 DNA sequence: TGTGCCAGCAGTTTTGAGGTCTCTGGAAACACCATATATTTT.

This clone was seen only once. The J gene is TRBJ1-1, the V gene TRBV29-1; D is perhaps TRBD1 (6 bases). The ends were cut back, 4 bases at V and 4 bases at J, with 16 bases in the middle. CDR3 length equals 14 residues. In germline, CDR1 is SQVTM, CDR2 ANQGSEA. DNA for the CDR3: TGCAGCGTTGTTCGGGGGGGCCCGGGCACTGAAGCTTTCTTT. Translating it yields CSVVRGGPGTEAFF.

The rearrangement links TRBV27 to TRBJ2-7; 8 positions match TRBD1. From germline, CDR1 is MNHEY and CDR2 SMNVEV (reference sequence). CDR3 length equals 14 residues. J was trimmed by 6 bases and V by 5 bases; bases with no gene match: 9. The CDR3 region has the DNA TGTGCCAGCAGTCTTCAGGGGGCAGCCGGCGAGCAGTACTTC. As protein: CASSLQGAAGEQYF.

The gene calls are TRBV7-9 and TRBJ2-1; possibly TRBD2 for D (6 bases). V was trimmed by 11 bases and J by 5 bases, leaving 19 bases between them. CDR3 length equals 14 residues. Germline CDR1 reads SEHNR; CDR2 reads FQNEAQ (reference sequence). The CDR3 nucleotides read TGTGCCTCTACGCGGTCTAGCGATCACAATGAGCAGTTCTTC. Protein: CASTRSSDHNEQFF.

The chain combines TRBV7-9 with TRBJ2-7; the D is unclear. This CDR3 contains 14 residues. V was clipped by 1 base and J by 3 bases, with 10 bases between them. Germline CDR1 is SEHNR and CDR2 is FQNEAQ (reference sequence). CDR3 region: CASSLEGGNYEQYF. CDR3 nucleotides: TGTGCCAGCAGCTTAGAAGGCGGAAACTACGAGCAGTACTTC.

This clone has just a few counts. The chain is built from TRBV18 and TRBJ1-5; possible D gene TRBD1, 5 bases. CDR1 and CDR2 from the germline V gene are KGHSH and LQKENI. Trimming pared 4 bases from V and 4 bases from J, leaving 5 bases between. The CDR3 extends over 12 amino acids. Here the CDR3 DNA reads TGTGCCAGCTCACGACAGAATCAGCCCCAGCATTTT. It specifies CASSRQNQPQHF.

This chain joins TRBV5-1 and TRBJ1-2; the match to TRBD1 covers 9 bases. The CDR3 has 14 residues. J gave up 6 bases and V 2 bases, and 5 bases lay outside the gene matches. Germline-derived CDR1 and CDR2 are SGHRS and YFSETQ. DNA of the CDR3: TGCGCCAGCAGCTTAGCGGGACAGGGTAATGGCTACACCTTC. Its translation is CASSLAGQGNGYTF. Full variable domain (outside the CDR3, taken from reference TRBV5-1 and TRBJ1-2): KAGVTQTPRYLIKTRGQQVTLSCSPISGHRSVSWYQQTPGQGLQFLFEYFSETQRNKGNFPGRFSGRQFSNSRSEMNVSTLELGDSALYLCASSLAGQGNGYTFGSGTRLTVV.

The rearrangement joins TRBV6-5 to TRBJ2-1; 10 bases are a match to TRBD2. V trimming: 2 bases; J trimming: 8 bases; junction bases outside the gene matches: 9. CDR3 length: 16 residues. Germline V gene sequence: CDR1 MNHEY, CDR2 SVGAGI. CDR3 sequence reads: CASSYQGGAGGHEQFF. The CDR3 nucleotides are TGTGCCAGCAGTTACCAGGGGGGAGCGGGAGGGCATGAGCAGTTCTTC.

The V call is TRBV5-1, the J call TRBJ2-5, with 8 positions matching TRBD1. The J call may not be correct, given that the DNA end is closer to TRBJ2-7. There are 14 residues in the CDR3. Germline values: CDR1 SGHRS, CDR2 YFSETQ. The DNA for the CDR3 is TGCGCCAGCAGACACCGGGACAGGTCCTACGAGCAGTACTTC. Its translation is CASRHRDRSYEQYF.

This clone was counted between two and nine times. This rearrangement joins TRBV6-1 to TRBJ1-5; TRBD1 matches at 9 bases. The germline V gene has CDR1 MNHNS and CDR2 SASEGT. This CDR3 region has 15 residues. The ends lost 6 bases at V and 5 bases at J; junction bases unmatched: 8. This CDR3 reads CASSRDRDLHQPQHF. For the CDR3, the DNA is TGTGCCAGCAGCAGGGACAGGGACCTCCATCAGCCCCAGCATTTT.

The chain couples TRBV27 to TRBJ2-2; 8 bases are a match to TRBD1. This CDR3 is 15 amino acids long. V shed 2 bases, J shed 6 bases, and the junction held 5 bases outside the gene matches. Germline V gene lookup returns CDR1 MNHEY and CDR2 SMNVEV (reference sequence). The CDR3 reads CASSLRDRNPGELFF. CDR3 coding DNA: TGTGCCAGCAGTTTACGGGACAGGAATCCCGGGGAGCTGTTTTTT.

The CDR3 here is CATRDTLYTGELFF. DNA for the CDR3: TGCGCCACCAGAGACACCCTATACACCGGGGAGCTGTTTTTT. The rearrangement links TRBV5-1 to TRBJ2-2; D is uncertain. Per germline, CDR1 SGHRS and CDR2 YFSETQ. The CDR3 sequence is 14 residues long. Trimming shortened V by 9 bases and J by 3 bases, and 15 bases separated the two germline ends.

The chain joins TRBV19 to TRBJ1-1; no reliable D call. Trimming removed 6 bases at V and 2 bases at J, with 4 bases between. CDR1 and CDR2 (germline): LNHDA, SQIVND (reference sequence). CDR3 length equals 11 residues. The DNA of the CDR3 is TGTGCCAGTAGCCAAAACACTGAAGCTTTCTTT. Protein sequence: CASSQNTEAFF. Full variable domain (rest looked up from reference TRBV19 and TRBJ1-1): DGGITQSPKYLFRKEGQNVTLSCEQNLNHDAMYWYRQDPGQGLRLIYYSQIVNDFQKGDIAEGYSVSREKKESFPLTVTSAQKNPTAFYLCASSQNTEAFFGQGTRLTVV.

CDR3 DNA sequence: TGTGCCAGTAGTGAGGCTAGCGGGGCCAATGAGCAGTTCTTC. The encoded protein is CASSEASGANEQFF. The V call is TRBV19, the J call TRBJ2-1, with TRBD2 matching over 9 bases. CDR1 and CDR2 from the germline V gene are LNHDA and SQIVND (reference sequence). The V gene end was trimmed by 5 bases and the J gene end by 6 bases; junction bases not matched to a gene: 5. This CDR3 is 14 amino acids long.

The V and J genes are TRBV19 and TRBJ2-2, with TRBD2 matching over 12 bases. CDR1 is LNHDA, CDR2 SQIVND, per germline (reference sequence). V shed 4 bases and J 5 bases; nucleotides not matched to a gene: 5. The CDR3 is made up of 16 amino acids. The CDR3 is CASSTTSGSVTGELFF. The CDR3 DNA follows: TGTGCCAGTAGTACGACTAGCGGGAGTGTAACCGGGGAGCTGTTTTTT.

The CDR3 spells CAWSVQRTSQGEKLFF. In DNA, the CDR3 is TGTGCCTGGAGTGTACAGAGGACATCACAGGGTGAAAAACTGTTTTTT. V is TRBV30 and J is TRBJ1-4; TRBD1 is a possible D gene (6 bases). The germline V and J ends were trimmed by 0 bases and 7 bases, with 18 bases remaining between them. The CDR3 is 16 amino acids. Germline CDR1 and CDR2: GTSNPN and SVGIG (reference sequence).

This chain links TRBV7-6 with TRBJ2-7; TRBD1 agrees at 9 bases. CDR1 and CDR2 from the germline V gene are SGHVS and FNYEAQ. Unmatched junction bases numbered 9, after V lost 5 bases and J lost 4 bases. CDR3 length: 15 residues. The CDR3 spells CASSIRTGAEYEQYF. DNA for the CDR3: TGTGCCAGCAGCATTCGGACAGGGGCCGAGTACGAGCAGTACTTC.

The chain employs TRBV5-6 and TRBJ1-2; D gene unclear. Germline values: CDR1 SGHDT, CDR2 YYEEEE. CDR3 length equals 16 residues. V was clipped by 0 bases and J by 4 bases, with 16 bases between them. The CDR3 protein is CASSLGLAEFSYGYTF. In DNA form, the CDR3 reads TGTGCCAGCAGCTTGGGGCTCGCGGAGTTCTCCTATGGCTACACCTTC.

This clone appeared a single time. The sample contains more than one DNA sequence encoding this CDR3. J is TRBJ2-3 and V is TRBV30; TRBD2 might be the D (6 bases). The V gene's germline CDR1 is GTSNPN and CDR2 SVGIG (reference sequence). Trimming stripped 5 bases from V and 0 bases from J, with 6 bases between. The CDR3 totals 12 residues. In DNA form, the CDR3 reads TGTGCCTGGGGGGGGAGCACAGATACGCAGTATTTT. Translation: CAWGGSTDTQYF.

This clone has a handful of counts. The chain joins TRBV15 to TRBJ2-7, with D unclear. V shed 0 bases and J shed 3 bases, with 12 bases lying between them. Germline CDR1 is LNHNV and CDR2 is YYDKDF (reference sequence). The CDR3 contains 15 residues. The CDR3 protein is CATSRDTGSSYEQYF. The CDR3 DNA reads as TGTGCCACCAGCAGAGATACCGGGTCGAGCTACGAGCAGTACTTC.